Listed here is a single T cell receptor (beta chain). Which antigen it targets is not known. Base quality data are lacking; no much larger clone is found one base away. From the cysteine up to the phenylalanine, the CDR3 has a length of 15 residues. This entry keeps only the CDR3 DNA: 45 bases, framed from base 1. At the junction V is shortened by 3 bases and J by 4 bases; bases outside the gene matches: 8. Based on the germline V gene, the CDR1 and CDR2 sequences are SGHTA and FQGNSA. These data are taken from a study of OX40 agonist ivuxolimab in advanced cancers. In terms of the full investigation: Ivuxolimab was an agonistic, fully human IgG2 monoclonal antibody directed against OX40 (CD134), a costimulatory receptor. Peripheral TCRbeta sequencing aimed to test whether ivuxolimab altered TCR sequence diversity and caused clonal T-cell expansion. The paper covers the monotherapy dose-escalation part of the phase I ivuxolimab trial, which included N ≈ 50 patients. Partial responses occurred in three dose-escalation patients: two with cutaneous melanoma and one with hepatocellular carcinoma. Prior anti-PD-1, anti-PD-L1 or anti-CTLA-4 therapy was permitted, and checkpoint inhibitors had been received by less than 45% of dose-escalation patients. Intravenous ivuxolimab was administered to patients every 2 weeks at six dose levels: 0.01, 0.1, 0.3, 1.5, 3 and 10 mg/kg. Among the approximately 50 dose-escalation patients, roughly 20 had hepatocellular carcinoma, 15 or so melanoma, 9 renal cell carcinoma and 9 head and neck cancer. The dose-escalation cohort was about 83% male with a mean age of approximately 60 years, ranging from roughly 23 to 80.

To sequence the TCRbeta CDR3 region, genomic DNA was isolated from the sorted cells. The immunoSEQ Assay was used to sequence the TCRbeta CDR3 regions. TCRdb stores this immuneACCESS table with in-frame sequences only. Part of the clones is absent; in the studies checked, under half of the shortfall reflects unresolved V genes, and no reason is known for the rest. The sample contains about 73,000 clones, 80% to 95% of them found a single time. 0.5% to 0.55% of the sample comes from the top ten. Patients with autoimmune disease history or receiving systemic immunosuppression were excluded from the trial. Peripheral blood for TCR sequencing was collected from all dose cohorts at baseline, on cycle 4 day 1, and on cycle 7 day 1. The samples were taken from a phase I, first-in-human, multicenter, open-label dose-escalation trial of ivuxolimab. Adults with locally advanced or metastatic head and neck squamous cell, hepatocellular, melanoma or renal cell carcinoma were enrolled in the trial. Before TCR sequencing, CD4+ and CD8+ T cells were separately sorted from peripheral blood.

General study outcomes and caveats: Which antigens the clonally expanded peripheral T cells were specific for was not determined. Low levels of normalized T-cell clonal expansion were also seen in some patients who did not respond. At doses from 0.1 to 3.0 mg/kg, clonal expansion was seen in both CD4+ and CD8+ blood T cells between baseline and week 6. On average, CD8+ T cells showed more expanded clones than CD4+ T cells after ivuxolimab. In partial responders in the 0.1-3.0 mg/kg groups, normalized peripheral clonal expansion was found to be among the lowest, especially among CD8+ T cells.

The rearrangement combines TRBV7-2 with TRBJ2-7, with 8 bases aligning to TRBD1. This specimen was CD4+ or CD8+ T cells sorted from blood, taken in a trial of the OX40 agonist ivuxolimab. The TCR originated in an adult with an advanced solid tumor such as melanoma, head and neck, liver or kidney cancer. The CDR3 region: CASSFTAGGGYEQYF. The base sequence is TGTGCCAGCAGCTTCACGGCAGGGGGCGGGTACGAGCAGTACTTC.